This T cell receptor beta chain was recorded in a study of tumor-infiltrating lymphocytes in primary liver carcinoma. Co-extracting RNA and DNA was done with roughly 17-32 mg of unsorted bulk tissue as input. On this clonotype: The junction shows a germline mismatch at one end, possibly a read error.

The CDR3 runs 14 residues. A constant-region primer served to make TCR beta cDNA from about 500 ng total RNA. TCR beta libraries came from three nested multiplex PCR rounds using slightly modified ARM-PCR. Investigators reported that the first two PCR rounds, at about 9 cycles each, used TRBV1-TRBV30 forward primers with a C-beta reverse primer. TCRdb analysed the multiplex PCR reads with MiXCR anew, one entry per CDR3 protein. The data contain roughly 80,000 distinct CDR3 sequences, about 64% of them singletons. The specimen was liver tumor tissue from sampling region 4. Noted subset: tumor region T4, right-lateral pole. The V gene is TRBV12-3 or TRBV12-4, the J gene TRBJ2-1; 7 positions match TRBD2. This clonotype was sampled from a woman aged 55-70 years with primary liver carcinoma and hepatitis B virus infection. The CDR3 loop reads CASTDRRESNELFF. In DNA, the CDR3 is TGTGCCAGCACCGATCGGCGGGAGAGCAATGAGCTGTTCTTC.